This TCR beta chain was profiled in a study of early T cells in non-severe SARS-CoV-2 infection. This CDR3 is built from 12 residues. V lost 7 bases to trimming and J lost 4 bases, with 13 bases between them. The V gene's germline CDR1 is SQVTM and CDR2 ANQGSEA. TCRdb reprocessed the 5' RACE reads via MiXCR and lists one record per CDR3 protein. The sample yields approximately 20,000 distinct CDR3 sequences, approximately 6.1% seen once. This TCR came from an adult who was a healthcare worker with PCR-confirmed SARS-CoV-2 infection or an uninfected control (not recorded which). The sequenced sample consisted of whole blood. The V and J genes are TRBV29-1 and TRBJ1-2; D is undetermined. As DNA, the CDR3 is TGCAGCGGCGGGTCTCTCGGCTATGGCTACACCTTC. It encodes CSGGSLGYGYTF.